This T cell receptor beta chain was sequenced for a study of OX40 agonist ivuxolimab in advanced cancers. At the level of the study: Patients were around 83% male with ages about 20 to 79, mean about 60.

TCRdb's copy holds only in-frame clones and misses some; the assay was immunoSEQ multiplex PCR. Of 55,000 to 85,000 clones in the sample, about 90% were seen once. If patients had autoimmune disease history or systemic immunosuppression, they were excluded. The receptor comes from an adult with an advanced solid tumor such as melanoma, head and neck, liver or kidney cancer. Sequencing was performed on CD4+ or CD8+ T cells sorted from blood, taken in a trial of the OX40 agonist ivuxolimab.

For the CDR3, the DNA is TGTGCCAGTAGTATCTATTGGACAGGGGACACTGAAGCTTTCTTT. It codes for CASSIYWTGDTEAFF. The chain joins TRBV19 to TRBJ1-1; TRBD1 matches at 9 bases. Trimming at V came to 3 bases and at J to 3 bases, leaving 5 bases not matched to a gene. The CDR3 has 15 amino acids. Germline assignment: CDR1 LNHDA and CDR2 SQIVND (reference sequence).